This TCR beta chain comes out of a study of OX40 agonist ivuxolimab in advanced cancers. Study-level information: Each patient was given ivuxolimab into a vein every 2 weeks, at 0.01 to 10 mg/kg.

The CDR3 totals 16 residues. Trimming took 4 bases from V and 1 from J, leaving 17 bases between them. From germline, CDR1 is MDHEN and CDR2 SYDVKM. Overall study results and limits: Patients who responded partially at 0.1-3.0 mg/kg showed clonal expansion ranking among the lowest. There were, on average, more expanded clones in CD8+ T cells than in CD4+. Some nonresponders additionally presented with little normalized T-cell clonal expansion.

Assay: immunoSEQ multiplex PCR; the TCRdb copy retains only in-frame clones and omits some. This sample has around 64,000 clones; about 87% occur once, and the top ten carry more than 0.35%. Concerning this clone: Its matching antigen is unknown.

This sequence joins TRBV28 and TRBJ2-7; D perhaps matches TRBD1 (6 bases). The sequence was collected from an adult with an advanced solid tumor such as melanoma, head and neck, liver or kidney cancer. Sequenced here: CD4+ or CD8+ T cells sorted from blood, sampled in a trial of the OX40 agonist ivuxolimab. CDR3 nucleotides: TGTGCCAGCAGTTCCCCGGGACAATCTTCTTCCTACGAGCAGTACTTC. Translating gives CASSSPGQSSSYEQYF.